This record looks at one T cell receptor beta chain sequence and its context. Its specificity is not known. The unexposed donors gave CD4+ T cells in 2011-2018, prior to COVID-19. CD4+ T cells were isolated from the cells after around 10 days of culture. Testing used SARS-CoV-2 S/N and four cold-coronavirus spikes on unexposed-donor CD4+ T cells, cells permitting. Using immunoSEQ multiplex PCR, the repertoire was profiled, and TCRdb retains in-frame clones only, with some absent. This sample has about 26,000 clones, with around 73% found just once. Germline CDR1 reads SNHLY; CDR2 reads FYNNEI. The J segment lost 2 bases and the V segment lost 2 bases, leaving 4 bases of the junction unmatched. This CDR3 comprises 15 residues. This sample is part of a study of CD4 T cells in relation to SARS-CoV-2 and coronaviruses. The overall study: Negative control cultures got HIV-1 Nef peptides or no peptide. Overall study results and limits: The cross-reactivity analysis covered only spike protein, not other viral proteins. Around two thirds of donors had memory CD4+ clonotypes crossrecognizing SARS-CoV-2 and common cold coronavirus spike.

The source of this sequence is a human donor in good health. The chain couples TRBV2 to TRBJ1-2; 8 bases line up with TRBD1. Sequencing was done on a sample of CD4+ T cells from PBMCs, cultured in vitro. For the CDR3, the DNA is TGTGCCAGCAGTGAACAGGGGGCCAAGAACTATGGCTACACCTTC. Residues: CASSEQGAKNYGYTF.